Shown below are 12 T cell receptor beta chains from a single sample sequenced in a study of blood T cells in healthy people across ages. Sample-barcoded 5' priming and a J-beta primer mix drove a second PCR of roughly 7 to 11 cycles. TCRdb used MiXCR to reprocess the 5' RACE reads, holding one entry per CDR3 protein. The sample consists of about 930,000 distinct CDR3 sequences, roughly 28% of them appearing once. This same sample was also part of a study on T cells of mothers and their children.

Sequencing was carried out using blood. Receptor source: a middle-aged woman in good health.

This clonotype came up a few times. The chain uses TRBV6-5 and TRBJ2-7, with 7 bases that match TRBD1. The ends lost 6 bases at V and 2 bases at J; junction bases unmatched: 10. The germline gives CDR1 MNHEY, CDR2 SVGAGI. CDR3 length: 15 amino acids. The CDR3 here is CASRTPGTATYEQYF. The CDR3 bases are TGTGCCAGCAGGACTCCGGGGACAGCAACCTACGAGCAGTACTTC.

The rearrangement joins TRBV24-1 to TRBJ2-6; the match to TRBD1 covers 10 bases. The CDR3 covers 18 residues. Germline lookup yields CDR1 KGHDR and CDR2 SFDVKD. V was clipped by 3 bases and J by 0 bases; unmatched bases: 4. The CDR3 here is CATSDTGTGVSGANVLTF. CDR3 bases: TGTGCCACCAGTGATACCGGGACAGGGGTCTCTGGGGCCAACGTCCTGACTTTC.

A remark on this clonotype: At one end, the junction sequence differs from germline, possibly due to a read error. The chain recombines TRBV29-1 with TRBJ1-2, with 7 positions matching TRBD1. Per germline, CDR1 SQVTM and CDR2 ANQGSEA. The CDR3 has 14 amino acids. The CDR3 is CNVEQTGENYGYTF. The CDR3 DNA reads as TGCAACGTTGAACAAACAGGGGAGAACTATGGCTACACCTTC.

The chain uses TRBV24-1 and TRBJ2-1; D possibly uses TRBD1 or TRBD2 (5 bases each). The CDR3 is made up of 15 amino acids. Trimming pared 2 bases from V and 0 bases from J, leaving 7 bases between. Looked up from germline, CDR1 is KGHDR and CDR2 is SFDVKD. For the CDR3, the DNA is TGTGCCACCAGTGATTCCGGGGCCTCCTACAATGAGCAGTTCTTC. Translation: CATSDSGASYNEQFF.

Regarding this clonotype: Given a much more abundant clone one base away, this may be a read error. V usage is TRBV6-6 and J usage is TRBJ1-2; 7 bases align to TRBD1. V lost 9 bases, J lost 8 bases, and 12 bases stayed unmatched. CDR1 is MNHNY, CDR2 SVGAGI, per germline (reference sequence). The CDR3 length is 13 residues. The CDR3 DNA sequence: TGTGCCAGTGGGGTTCGACAGGGTCTAGGCTACACCTTC. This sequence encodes CASGVRQGLGYTF.

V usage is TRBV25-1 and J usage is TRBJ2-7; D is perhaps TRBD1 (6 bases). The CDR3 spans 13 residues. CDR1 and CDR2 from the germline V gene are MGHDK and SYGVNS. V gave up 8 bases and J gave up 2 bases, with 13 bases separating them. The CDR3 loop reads CASPPGQTYEQYF. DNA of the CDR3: TGTGCCAGCCCTCCGGGACAAACCTACGAGCAGTACTTC.

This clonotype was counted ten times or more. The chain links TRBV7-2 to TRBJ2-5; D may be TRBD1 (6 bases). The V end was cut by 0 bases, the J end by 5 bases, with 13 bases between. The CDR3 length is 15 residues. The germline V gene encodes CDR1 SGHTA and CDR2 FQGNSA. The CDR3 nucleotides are TGTGCCAGCAGCTTAGCGCTCAGGGGCAAGGAGACCCAGTACTTC. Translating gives CASSLALRGKETQYF.

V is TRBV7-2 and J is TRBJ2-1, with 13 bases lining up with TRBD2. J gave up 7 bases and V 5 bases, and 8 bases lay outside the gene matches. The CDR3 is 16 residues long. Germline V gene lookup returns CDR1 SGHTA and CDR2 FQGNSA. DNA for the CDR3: TGTGCCAGCAGCGCAACTAGCGGGGGGGCCGTGAATGAGCAGTTCTTC. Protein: CASSATSGGAVNEQFF.

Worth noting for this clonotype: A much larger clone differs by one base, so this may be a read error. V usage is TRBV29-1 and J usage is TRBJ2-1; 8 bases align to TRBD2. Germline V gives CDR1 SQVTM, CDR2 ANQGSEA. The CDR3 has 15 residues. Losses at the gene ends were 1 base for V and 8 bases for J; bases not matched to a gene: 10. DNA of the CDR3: TGCAGCGTTGAAGGGGGACTAGACGAAGTCGATGAGCAGTTCTTC. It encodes CSVEGGLDEVDEQFF.

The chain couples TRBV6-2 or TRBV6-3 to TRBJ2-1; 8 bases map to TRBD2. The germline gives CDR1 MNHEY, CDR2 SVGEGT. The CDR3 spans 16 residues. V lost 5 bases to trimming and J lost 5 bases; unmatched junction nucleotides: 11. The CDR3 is CASSPSRGGGNNEQFF. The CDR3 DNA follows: TGTGCCAGCAGTCCCTCACGGGGGGGCGGAAACAATGAGCAGTTCTTC.

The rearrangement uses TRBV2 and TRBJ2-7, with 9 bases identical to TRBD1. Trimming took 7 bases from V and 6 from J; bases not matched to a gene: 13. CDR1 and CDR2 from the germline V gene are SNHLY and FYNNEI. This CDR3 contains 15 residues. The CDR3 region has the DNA TGTGCCAGCAATTACCATAGGACAGGGGCGGGCGAGCAGTACTTC. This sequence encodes CASNYHRTGAGEQYF. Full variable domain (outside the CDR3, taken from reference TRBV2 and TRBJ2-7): EPEVTQTPSHQVTQMGQEVILRCVPISNHLYFYWYRQILGQKVEFLVSFYNNEISEKSEIFDDQFSVERPDGSNFTLKIRSTKLEDSAMYFCASNYHRTGAGEQYFGPGTRLTVT.

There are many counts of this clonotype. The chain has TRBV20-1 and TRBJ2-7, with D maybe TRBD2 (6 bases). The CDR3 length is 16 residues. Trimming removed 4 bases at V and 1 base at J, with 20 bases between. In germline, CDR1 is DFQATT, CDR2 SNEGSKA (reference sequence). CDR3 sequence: CSATRAVGTSSYEQYF. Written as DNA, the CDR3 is TGCAGTGCTACCCGTGCCGTCGGGACTTCATCCTACGAGCAGTACTTC.